One and the same sample provided the 24 T cell receptor beta chains below, sequenced in a study of early T cells in non-severe SARS-CoV-2 infection. TCRdb itself ran the 5' RACE reads through MiXCR, one entry per CDR3 protein. The data show about 30,000 distinct CDR3 sequences, 6.6% seen once. Sequenced material: whole blood. The origin of the receptors is an adult who was a healthcare worker with PCR-confirmed SARS-CoV-2 infection or an uninfected control (not recorded which).

This clonotype occurred many times. J is TRBJ1-5 and V is TRBV12-5, with a weak D call TRBD1 (6 bases). Germline CDR1 reads LGHNT; CDR2 reads FRNRAP. V dropped 1 base and J dropped 7 bases, with 14 bases sitting between them. The CDR3 has 15 residues. CDR3 in DNA: TGTGCTAGTGGTTTGGGTACGGAAGGGGGGCAGCCCCAGCATTTT. This gives the protein CASGLGTEGGQPQHF.

This clonotype was counted at least ten times. The rearrangement links TRBV12-2 to TRBJ2-3; whether TRBD1, the table's D call, matches the DNA was not checked. TRBV12-2 is a pseudogene segment. CDR3 length: 14 residues. In DNA, the CDR3 is TGTGCAAGTCGCCCTGGTGGGGCGGCAGATACGCAGTATTTT. Amino acids: CASRPGGAADTQYF.

The chain is built from TRBV6-2 or TRBV6-3 and TRBJ1-1; D not resolved. There are 13 residues in the CDR3. The V gene's germline CDR1 is MNHEY and CDR2 SVGEGT. The V and J ends lost 8 bases and 4 bases respectively, with 14 bases between them. The CDR3 region has the DNA TGTGCCAGCGGGAACAAGCCAGCCACTGAAGCTTTCTTT. It yields the protein CASGNKPATEAFF.

The chain recombines TRBV19 with TRBJ2-1; TRBD2 agrees at 7 bases. The CDR3 extends over 14 amino acids. Per germline, CDR1 LNHDA and CDR2 SQIVND (reference sequence). V lost 8 bases to trimming and J lost 4 bases; unmatched junction nucleotides: 8. This chain's CDR3 is CASSASGDYNEQFF. The CDR3, as DNA: TGTGCCAGTTCGGCTAGCGGCGATTACAATGAGCAGTTCTTC.

This clonotype came up many times. J is TRBJ2-5 and V is TRBV5-1, with a weak D call TRBD1 (5 bases). The V gene's germline CDR1 is SGHRS and CDR2 YFSETQ. The CDR3 totals 14 residues. V lost 2 bases and J 2 bases, leaving 10 bases between the germline ends. The CDR3 coding sequence is TGCGCCAGCAGCTTCAATCAGGGTCAAGAGACCCAGTACTTC. As protein: CASSFNQGQETQYF.

In this sample, this clonotype turned up many times. V is TRBV12-3 or TRBV12-4 and J is TRBJ1-5, with D tentatively TRBD1 (6 bases). The CDR3 is 15 amino acids. Trimming shortened V by 3 bases and J by 7 bases, and 16 bases separated the two germline ends. CDR3 coding DNA: TGTGCCAGCAGTTTCATCGGCAAGGGGGGGCAGCCCCAGCATTTT. This encodes CASSFIGKGGQPQHF.

The table lists this clonotype with many counts. V gene TRBV7-2 combines with J gene TRBJ2-3; the D gene is possibly TRBD1 (5 bases). The CDR3 is 14 residues long. Trimming cost V 0 bases and J 5 bases, with 9 bases left between them. Germline CDR1 and CDR2: SGHTA and FQGNSA. CDR3 in DNA: TGTGCCAGCAGCTTAGCAGGGGCTAAAGATACGCAGTATTTT. It yields the protein CASSLAGAKDTQYF.

The chain couples TRBV10-2 to TRBJ1-2; 7 positions match TRBD1. V was pared by 2 bases and J by 6 bases, with 6 bases of the junction left unmatched. Germline V lookup: CDR1 WSHSY, CDR2 SAAADI. The length of the CDR3 is 14 residues. The CDR3 sequence: CASSEVIGGHGYTF. The CDR3 region has the DNA TGCGCCAGCAGTGAGGTGATAGGGGGCCATGGCTACACCTTC.

This clonotype has a count of ten or more. The V call is TRBV2, the J call TRBJ2-7, with 8 bases that match TRBD1. Germline CDR1 SNHLY, CDR2 FYNNEI. With 2 bases clipped from V and 2 bases from J, the junction kept 14 bases outside the gene matches. The CDR3 has 18 amino acids. CDR3 sequence (DNA): TGTGCCAGCAGTGAACCGACAGGGGAAAATACTCGCACCTACGAGCAGTACTTC. This encodes CASSEPTGENTRTYEQYF. Supplemented by reference TRBV2 and TRBJ2-7, the full variable domain reads EPEVTQTPSHQVTQMGQEVILRCVPISNHLYFYWYRQILGQKVEFLVSFYNNEISEKSEIFDDQFSVERPDGSNFTLKIRSTKLEDSAMYFCASSEPTGENTRTYEQYFGPGTRLTVT.

The rearrangement uses TRBV24-1 and TRBJ2-1; 7 bases match TRBD2. The germline gives CDR1 KGHDR, CDR2 SFDVKD. With 3 bases clipped from V and 10 bases from J, the junction kept 17 bases outside the gene matches. CDR3 length equals 17 residues. The CDR3 spells CATSDGSHDGAGVEQFF. Written as DNA, the CDR3 is TGTGCCACCAGTGATGGCTCCCACGACGGGGCGGGAGTGGAGCAGTTCTTC.

This clonotype was recorded many times. The chain is built from TRBV19 and TRBJ1-1, with 8 bases lining up with TRBD1. Germline CDR1 is LNHDA and CDR2 is SQIVND (reference sequence). This CDR3 has 15 residues. Trimming cost V 8 bases and J 1 base; bases outside gene matches: 9. The CDR3, as DNA: TGTGCCAGTCAACTGGGTGGGACAGGGAACACTGAAGCTTTCTTT. It codes for CASQLGGTGNTEAFF.

The sample holds many counts of this clonotype. This chain uses TRBV11-2 with TRBJ2-3; D unclear. V was shortened by 7 bases and J by 4 bases, with 12 bases between the two germline ends. The CDR3 length is 13 residues. Germline CDR1 SGHAT, CDR2 FQNNGV. CDR3 in DNA: TGTGCCAGCACCCGGCAGTTTTCAGATACGCAGTATTTT. Protein sequence: CASTRQFSDTQYF.

V gene TRBV6-1 combines with J gene TRBJ2-1; TRBD1 matches 10 bases. With 6 bases clipped from V and 5 bases from J, the junction kept 10 bases outside the gene matches. Germline CDR1 and CDR2: MNHNS and SASEGT. This CDR3 spans 16 amino acids. This CDR3 is CASRTGGLGSDNEQFF. Here the CDR3 DNA reads TGTGCCAGCAGGACAGGGGGCCTAGGGTCGGACAATGAGCAGTTCTTC.

This clonotype showed up many times. V gene TRBV7-2 combines with J gene TRBJ1-5; D is unresolved. The V and J ends lost 2 bases and 0 bases respectively, with 8 bases between them. Germline V gives CDR1 SGHTA, CDR2 FQGNSA. This CDR3 contains 15 residues. CDR3 residues: CASSLLMASNQPQHF. In nucleotides, the CDR3 is TGTGCCAGCAGCTTATTGATGGCTAGCAATCAGCCCCAGCATTTT.

This clonotype was observed many times. The gene calls are TRBV5-4 and TRBJ2-1; D gene ambiguous. This CDR3 spans 14 amino acids. Germline V gives CDR1 SGHNT, CDR2 YYREEE (reference sequence). V dropped 4 bases and J dropped 6 bases, with 14 bases sitting between them. CDR3 protein: CASSLLVSTNEQFF. DNA of the CDR3: TGTGCCAGCAGCCTCCTCGTTTCGACCAATGAGCAGTTCTTC. Combining the CDR3 with reference TRBV5-4 and TRBJ2-1 gives the whole variable domain ETGVTQSPTHLIKTRGQQVTLRCSSQSGHNTVSWYQQALGQGPQFIFQYYREEENGRGNFPPRFSGLQFPNYSSELNVNALELDDSALYLCASSLLVSTNEQFFGPGTRLTVL.

There are many counts of this clonotype. This chain connects TRBV6-1 to TRBJ1-4, with no clear D. The germline V and J ends were trimmed by 6 bases and 4 bases, with 12 bases remaining between them. This CDR3 region has 14 residues. Germline V gives CDR1 MNHNS, CDR2 SASEGT. CDR3 nucleotides: TGTGCCAGCAGCCTGGACGGCCTTAATGAAAAACTGTTTTTT. Translating gives CASSLDGLNEKLFF.

This clonotype was observed at least ten times. The rearrangement joins TRBV7-9 to TRBJ2-1; either TRBD1 or TRBD2 may supply D (5 bases each). The V end lost 1 base, the J end lost 10 bases, and 14 bases lay between the germline ends. The CDR3 runs to 14 residues. Germline V gene lookup returns CDR1 SEHNR and CDR2 FQNEAQ (reference sequence). The CDR3 loop is CASSLGDRVREQFF. In DNA form, the CDR3 reads TGTGCCAGCAGCTTAGGGGACCGAGTCCGGGAGCAGTTCTTC.

The table lists this clonotype with many counts. The genes are TRBV29-1 and TRBJ1-2; D remains unclear. V lost 7 bases to trimming and J lost 7 bases, with 19 bases between them. Per germline, CDR1 SQVTM and CDR2 ANQGSEA. CDR3 length: 13 amino acids. The DNA of the CDR3 is TGCAGCGGTGGCGGCGGGGAATATAGTGGCTACACCTTC. Translating gives CSGGGGEYSGYTF.

This clonotype was seen more than once but under ten times. V is TRBV12-3 or TRBV12-4 and J is TRBJ1-1; 9 bases match TRBD1. The V gene end was trimmed by 6 bases and the J gene end by 6 bases; junction bases not matched to a gene: 5. This CDR3 comprises 13 residues. The CDR3 DNA follows: TGTGCCAGCAGCCGGACAGGGGCGGCTGAAGCTTTCTTT. Translated: CASSRTGAAEAFF.

In its sample, this clonotype was seen a few times. The V and J genes are TRBV6-6 and TRBJ2-3; either TRBD1 or TRBD2 may fit D (5 bases each). Germline CDR1 MNHNY, CDR2 SVGAGI (reference sequence). CDR3 size: 13 residues. Trimming took off 6 bases at V and 2 bases at J, with 9 bases between the two ends. The CDR3: CASRGDLTDTQYF. The CDR3 DNA reads as TGTGCCAGCAGGGGGGACCTCACAGATACGCAGTATTTT.

The CDR3 protein is CASSLSRGLYEKLFF. The CDR3 nucleotides are TGTGCCAGCAGTTTATCGAGGGGATTGTACGAAAAACTGTTTTTT. This chain links TRBV28 with TRBJ1-4; a possible D gene is TRBD1 (5 bases). The CDR3 loop spans 15 amino acids. Germline CDR1 and CDR2: MDHEN and SYDVKM. The V end lost 1 base, the J end lost 8 bases, and 14 bases lay between the germline ends. Using reference TRBV28 and TRBJ1-4 for the parts outside the CDR3, the full variable domain is DVKVTQSSRYLVKRTGEKVFLECVQDMDHENMFWYRQDPGLGLRLIYFSYDVKMKEKGDIPEGYSVSREKKERFSLILESASTNQTSMYLCASSLSRGLYEKLFFGSGTQLSVL.

In its sample, this clonotype was seen many times. The chain combines TRBV29-1 with TRBJ2-5; TRBD2 might be the D (6 bases). Trimming took 4 bases from V and 5 from J, leaving 11 bases between them. The CDR3 is 12 residues long. Germline V gives CDR1 SQVTM, CDR2 ANQGSEA. The DNA for the CDR3 is TGCAGCGTTGGATACGGGGGTGAGACCCAGTACTTC. It is translated as CSVGYGGETQYF. The entire variable domain, with the rest obtained from reference TRBV29-1 and TRBJ2-5, is as follows: SAVISQKPSRDICQRGTSLTIQCQVDSQVTMMFWYRQQPGQSLTLIATANQGSEATYESGFVIDKFPISRPNLTFSTLTVSNMSPEDSSIYLCSVGYGGETQYFGPGTRLLVL.

This clonotype was seen ten or more times. The V and J genes are TRBV2 and TRBJ1-5, with 7 positions matching TRBD1. After removal of 7 bases from V and 2 bases from J, the junction contained 8 bases not matched to a gene. This CDR3 spans 15 amino acids. Germline lookup yields CDR1 SNHLY and CDR2 FYNNEI. The CDR3 loop is CASKDREYGNQPQHF. In DNA form, the CDR3 reads TGTGCCAGCAAAGACAGGGAATACGGCAATCAGCCCCAGCATTTT.

This clonotype was found many times. This chain connects TRBV20-1 to TRBJ2-6, with 10 bases matching TRBD2. Germline CDR1 reads DFQATT; CDR2 reads SNEGSKA (reference sequence). The V gene end was trimmed by 3 bases and the J gene end by 3 bases; junction bases not matched to a gene: 8. The CDR3 is made up of 17 amino acids. The DNA for the CDR3 is TGCAGTGCTAGTTCGTCTAGCGGGAGTCTTGGGGCCAACGTCCTGACTTTC. It codes for CSASSSSGSLGANVLTF.